What follows describes a single TCR beta chain. The target of this receptor is not known. Base qualities are missing; no much larger clone stands one base away. This sample was taken from a study of blood T cell repertoires in COVID-19 (dated by TCRdb to 2018 to 2021). The study in broad terms: Samples from collaborators originated in the United States, Italy and Spain and spanned both the acute and convalescent phases of COVID-19. The material from the prospective study consisted of cDNA or gDNA derived from T cells, B-cell-depleted T cells, or PBMCs. Subjects who had been exposed to COVID-19, were actively infected with it, or had recovered from it provided the deeply sampled blood TCRbeta repertoires that made up the dataset. A freely available public database, intended as a resource for researchers studying the immune response to SARS-CoV-2, is where the repertoires were released. Samples were obtained from the ongoing ImmuneRACE study (first 160 participants) and from 1,200 or so subjects provided by 6 global collaborators. Nearly every sample came with metadata listing a de-identified subject ID, COVID-19 status, age in years and sex. Where available, HLA class I and class II types were taken from metadata supplied by the sample provider and were not determined by assay-based typing. General study outcomes and caveats: The quantity of clinical and demographic metadata differed by source and by participant and was supplied without curation.

The immunoSEQ Assay, a bias-controlled multiplex PCR, was used to amplify TCRbeta CDR3 regions from genomic DNA. On the study's bioinformatics: Nucleated cell counts per sample were estimated from amplification of reference gene primers within the assay. To quantify the absolute abundance of each unique TCRbeta CDR3 rearrangement, sequence reads were collapsed and filtered. For each sample, productive Simpson clonality was calculated as the square root of Simpson's diversity index over productive rearrangements. TCRdb stores this immuneACCESS table with in-frame sequences only. Part of the clones is absent; in the studies checked, under half of the shortfall reflects unresolved V genes, and no reason is known for the rest. D and trimming come from the DNA, and the V and J calls and clone size come from that table. This sample is represented by about 390,000 clones; around 87% of them were singletons. Together, the top ten hold around 10% of the sample.

Counted from cysteine to phenylalanine, this CDR3 has 18 amino acids. Just CDR3 DNA is preserved here, 54 bases in frame from base 1. After removal of 0 bases from V and 4 bases from J, the junction retains 6 bases not matched to a gene. CDR1 and CDR2 are read off the germline V gene (reference sequence) as SEHNR and FQNEAQ. Enrolling through a virtual design, the prospective study's participants ranged in age from roughly 18 to 90 years and lived across roughly 23 United States geographic areas. Cohort assignment in the prospective study relied on participant-reported clinical history from a screening survey and a study questionnaire. Recovered participants in ImmuneRACE Cohort 3 were defined as having two consecutive negative NP/OP PCR tests, clearance from a healthcare professional, or resolution of symptoms. In the prospective study, whole blood, serum and a nasopharyngeal or oropharyngeal swab were collected from each participant by mobile phlebotomists. Additional blood draws and questionnaires over an approximately two-month period could optionally be provided by prospective study participants. Prospective study blood samples were shipped either frozen or at room temperature before DNA extraction.

The sequenced material came from PBMCs or T cells enriched from blood (not recorded which). This receptor was taken from a woman between 50 and 59 years old who had recovered from COVID-19. The receptor chain draws on TRBV7-9 and TRBJ2-1; the central 13 bases match TRBD2. CDR3 loop: CASSLAGGLAGVYNEQFF. At the DNA level, the sequence is TGTGCCAGCAGCTTAGCGGGAGGACTAGCGGGGGTTTACAATGAGCAGTTCTTC.